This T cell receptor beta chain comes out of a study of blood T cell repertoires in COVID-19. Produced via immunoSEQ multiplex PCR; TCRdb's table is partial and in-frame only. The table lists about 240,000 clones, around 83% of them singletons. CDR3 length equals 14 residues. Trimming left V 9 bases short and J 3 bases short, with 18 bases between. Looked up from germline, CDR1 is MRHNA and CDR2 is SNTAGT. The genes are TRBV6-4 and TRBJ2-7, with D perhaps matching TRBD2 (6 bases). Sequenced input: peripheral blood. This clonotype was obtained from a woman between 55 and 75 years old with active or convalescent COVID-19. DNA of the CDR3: TGTGCCAGTCCCACGGGACTGACGATCTACGAGCAGTACTTC. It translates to CASPTGLTIYEQYF.